Here is one T cell receptor (beta chain) with its context. Its antigen is unknown. These data come from a study of T cell responses to AZD1222 COVID-19 vaccine. Generated by immunoSEQ multiplex PCR, the TCRdb table keeps only in-frame clones and is missing some. The data contain 90,000 to 95,000 clones, 65% to 90% of them singletons. Whole-study results and caveats: There were mostly white British donors and more females than males, and clonal diversity was possibly underestimated. Nearly half of spike-specific TCRs reportedly target variant regions that are unmutated in the B.1.351 and B.1.1.7 variants. Repertoires were collected only later (after the peak T cell response had occurred). With dominance at 160-218 and 743-854, vaccine-associated CD4 TCRs spanned spike.

This receptor was obtained from an adult in good health. Specimen: peripheral blood, collected on day 0 of AZD1222 vaccination.

CDR3 region: CASSSGGLQEKLFF. In DNA form, the CDR3 reads TGTGCCAGCAGTTCAGGGGGGCTCCAGGAAAAACTGTTTTTT. The chain employs TRBV6-5 and TRBJ1-4; TRBD1 matches 7 bases. The J segment lost 8 bases and the V segment lost 4 bases, leaving 7 bases of the junction unmatched. Germline V gene sequence: CDR1 MNHEY, CDR2 SVGAGI. The CDR3 sequence is 14 residues long.